This is a list of T cell receptor gamma chains from one sample in a study of human gamma delta and Vdelta1 T cells. TCRdb repeated clone calling on the PCR reads with CATT. Here the sample spans 4,500 to 5,000 gamma-chain clones, under 35% being singletons. What these receptors recognize is not known. Specimen: Vdelta1 gamma-delta T cells from blood grown in culture (DOT cells). The receptors here all came from a human donor in good health. CDR3s include the opening cysteine and the closing phenylalanine or tryptophan. Clone size is stated in some rows and not others, as once, few, many or a class when expanded.

clone size,V gene,J gene,CDR3 DNA,CDR3 protein
-,TRGV9,TRGJP1,TGTGCCTTGTGGGAGGTGGAGGGCGATACCACTGGTTGGTTCAAGATATTT,CALWEVEGDTTGWFKIF
few,TRGV10,TRGJ1/TRGJ2,TGTGCTGCGTGGGGGGAGAATTATTATAAGAAACTCTTT,CAAWGENYYKKLF
few,TRGV4,TRGJ1/TRGJ2,TGTGCCACCTGGGATGAGGATTATTATAAGAAACTCTTT,CATWDEDYYKKLF
-,TRGV5,TRGJ1/TRGJ2,TGTGCCACCTGGGACAGGCGTGAGAAACTCTTT,CATWDRREKLF
-,TRGV5,TRGJ1/TRGJ2,TGTGCCACCTGGGAAAAAGTTGGTTATAAGAAACTCTTT,CATWEKVGYKKLF
few,TRGV8,TRGJP2,TGTGCCACCTGGGTAAACACAAGTAGTGATTGGATCAAGACGTTT,CATWVNTSSDWIKTF
-,TRGV4,TRGJ1/TRGJ2,TGTGCCACCTGGGATGGGCCGGGTTATAAGAAACTCTTT,CATWDGPGYKKLF
-,TRGV5,TRGJP2,TGTGCCACCTGGGACAGGCCGGGAAGTAGTGATTGGATCAAGACGTTT,CATWDRPGSSDWIKTF
-,TRGV9,TRGJP,TGTGCCTTGTGGGAGGCGAGCCAAGAGTTGGGCAAAAAAATCAAGGTATTT,CALWEASQELGKKIKVF
once,TRGV9,TRGJ1/TRGJ2,TGTGCCTTGTGGGAGGTACGGCGGAAGAAACTCTTT,CALWEVRRKKLF
-,TRGV4,TRGJ1/TRGJ2,TGTGCCACCTTTTTAGCTTATAAGAAACTCTTT,CATFLAYKKLF
few,TRGV4,TRGJ1/TRGJ2,TGTGCCACCTGGGATGGGCCGAAGTATAAGAAACTCTTT,CATWDGPKYKKLF
few,TRGV4,TRGJ1/TRGJ2,TGTGCCACCTGGGACGGGTTTCAGATGAATTATTATAAGAAACTCTTT,CATWDGFQMNYYKKLF
-,TRGV9,TRGJ1/TRGJ2,TGTGCCTTGTGGGAGAAGCGAAATTATTATAAGAAACTCTTT,CALWEKRNYYKKLF
-,TRGV2,TRGJ1/TRGJ2,TGTGCCACCTGGCACCACCGGGGTTATTATAAGAAACTCTTT,CATWHHRGYYKKLF
-,TRGV2,TRGJP2,TGTGCCACCTGGGACAGGGTTAGTAGTGATTGGATCAAGACGTTT,CATWDRVSSDWIKTF
-,TRGV2,TRGJP2,TGTGCCACCTGGGACGGGCCTTATACCCCCTATGGTTGTAGTGATTGGATCAAGACGTTT,CATWDGPYTPYGCSDWIKTF
few,TRGV9,TRGJ1/TRGJ2,TGTGCCTTGTGGGAGGTGTCAAATAGTTATAAGAAACTCTTT,CALWEVSNSYKKLF
few,TRGV4,TRGJP1,TGTGCCACCTGGGACGAGCACTATACCACTGGTTGGTTCAAGATATTT,CATWDEHYTTGWFKIF
few,TRGV8,TRGJ1/TRGJ2,TGTGCCACCTGGGATAAGGGATATAAGAAACTCTTT,CATWDKGYKKLF
once,TRGV3,TRGJ1/TRGJ2,TGTGCCACCTGGGACAGGCGTAATTATAAGAAACTCTTT,CATWDRRNYKKLF
-,TRGV2,TRGJP2,TGTGCCACCTGGGATGATTGGATCAAGACGTTT,CATWDDWIKTF
-,TRGV2,TRGJ1/TRGJ2,TGTGCCACCTGGGACGGACAAAGATATTATTATAAGAAACTCTTT,CATWDGQRYYYKKLF
-,TRGV4,TRGJ1/TRGJ2,TGTGCCACCTGGGACGGGCCGGGGAATTATTATAAGAAACTCTTT,CATWDGPGNYYKKLF
few,TRGV4,TRGJ1/TRGJ2,TGTGCCACCTGGGACGCCCGACCACTTTATTATAAGAAACTCTTT,CATWDARPLYYKKLF
-,TRGV4,TRGJ1/TRGJ2,TGTGCCACCTGGGACGGGCCCTCTTATTATAAGAAACTCTTT,CATWDGPSYYKKLF
-,TRGV2,TRGJP2,TGTGCCACCTGGGACGGGGGCGGTAGTAGTGATTGGATCAAGACGTTT,CATWDGGGSSDWIKTF
few,TRGV3,TRGJ1/TRGJ2,TGTGCCACCTGGGAGAAAGATTATAAGAAACTCTTT,CATWEKDYKKLF
-,TRGV10,TRGJ1/TRGJ2,TGTGCTGCGTGGGAACAGGGTTATAAGAAACTCTTT,CAAWEQGYKKLF
few,TRGV10,TRGJ1/TRGJ2,TGTGCTGCGTGGGATCACCCACCTTATTATAAGAAACTCTTT,CAAWDHPPYYKKLF
-,TRGV4,TRGJ1/TRGJ2,TGTGCCACCTGGGATGGGCTGGGGTATAAGAAACTCTTT,CATWDGLGYKKLF
-,TRGV4,TRGJ1/TRGJ2,TGTGCCACCTGGGGAAGGGATTATAAGAAACTCTTT,CATWGRDYKKLF
few,TRGV9,TRGJ1/TRGJ2,TGTGCCTTGTGGACCAATTTCTATTATAAGAAACTCTTT,CALWTNFYYKKLF
once,TRGV2,TRGJ1/TRGJ2,TGTGCCACCTGGGACGGGCCTGGACCCCTCCAGAAACTCTTT,CATWDGPGPLQKLF